A selection of T cell receptor beta chains follows, all from one sample in a study of cytomegalovirus exposure and HLA in healthy donors. Method: immunoSEQ multiplex PCR; TCRdb's copy keeps in-frame clones and lacks some. The data contain some 140,000 clones, around three quarters of them seen just once; the ten biggest clones take up approximately 4%. The sequencing sample was made of PBMCs. The receptor source for this set is a woman aged 40 to 55 in good health and CMV-seronegative. The CDR3 runs from the conserved cysteine through the conserved F or W.

J gene	V gene	CDR3 protein
TRBJ1-1	TRBV7-2	CASSLTGQWAFF
TRBJ2-7	TRBV28	CASTPRQVHRNEQYF
TRBJ1-6	TRBV9	CASSGQSFNSPLHF
TRBJ2-7	TRBV7-8	CASSLGGTGGYEQYF
TRBJ1-5	TRBV19	CASSIHPRGNQPQHF
TRBJ2-2	TRBV28	CASPSGVTGELFF
TRBJ1-4	TRBV5-1	CASSFSPDRVGEKLFF
TRBJ2-7	TRBV11-3	CASSRGTSDIYEQYF
TRBJ1-5	TRBV7-9	CASSSGGTGASQPQHF
TRBJ1-1	TRBV29-1	CSVGLQRAFF
TRBJ2-2	TRBV7-8	CASSLDRGGLNTGELFF
TRBJ2-1	TRBV28	CASSLSTTSGGNEQFF
TRBJ1-2	TRBV6-5	CASSYSMASGYTF
TRBJ1-1	TRBV6-6	CASSFSTAHTEAFF
TRBJ2-7	TRBV4-1	CASSRLGGLAGTEQYF
TRBJ2-5	TRBV5-4	CASSPLQGIQETQYF
TRBJ1-1	TRBV10-3	CAISEGSGTEAFF
TRBJ1-1	TRBV27	CASSFMGRAFF
TRBJ2-2	TRBV18	CASSPGQGDTGELFF
TRBJ2-1	TRBV28	CASTPARMENEQFF
TRBJ2-3	TRBV7-2	CASSLTSWTSPKEYF
TRBJ1-3	TRBV11-2	CASSSRDRSSNTIYF
TRBJ1-4	TRBV5-5	CASSSEGVTNEKLFF
TRBJ2-2	TRBV28	CASSLVSLQGGELFF
TRBJ1-5	TRBV6-1	CATPGGYSNQPQHF
TRBJ1-1	TRBV30	CACPRSNTEAFF
TRBJ2-3	TRBV5-1	CASSPGMADTQYF
TRBJ1-3	TRBV5-4	CASSGGTGVGNTIYF